This paragraph reports one T cell receptor beta chain. This clone's antigen is unknown. Base-call qualities are not available, and no considerably larger clone is one nucleotide away. The sample originates from a study of blood T cell repertoires in COVID-19 (dated by TCRdb to about 2020). The study in broad terms: The collaborator samples originated in the United States, Italy and Spain and spanned the acute and convalescent phases of COVID-19. Samples were obtained from the ongoing ImmuneRACE study (first 160 participants) and from over 1,000 subjects provided by 6 global collaborators. The sample metadata nearly always contained a de-identified subject ID, COVID-19 status, age in years and sex. The repertoires were released in a freely available public database meant as a resource for research on the immune response to SARS-CoV-2. The dataset comprised deeply sampled blood TCRbeta repertoires from subjects exposed to, actively infected with, or recovered from COVID-19. HLA class I and class II types, where available, came from metadata supplied by the sample provider rather than from assay-based typing. The material from the prospective study consisted of cDNA or gDNA derived from T cells, B-cell-depleted T cells, or PBMCs.

Whole blood was collected in K2EDTA tubes by collaborating institutions according to the institutions' own protocols. For TCRbeta analysis, collaborator samples were shipped as frozen whole blood, as isolated PBMCs, or as DNA extracted from either sample type. Findings and caveats that apply to the study as a whole: How much clinical and demographic metadata was included differed by source and by participant, and the metadata was provided uncurated.

The immunoSEQ Assay, a bias-controlled multiplex PCR, was used to amplify TCRbeta CDR3 regions from genomic DNA. In the source study's methods: Nucleated cell counts per sample were estimated from amplification of reference gene primers within the assay. Sequence reads were collapsed and filtered to measure the absolute abundance of every unique TCRbeta CDR3 rearrangement. Productive Simpson clonality was computed per sample as the square root of Simpson's diversity index over productive rearrangements. In TCRdb, the immuneACCESS table is reduced to in-frame sequences with V and J assigned. These tables do not hold every clone; where another copy was compared, an unresolved V gene accounts for under half, and the others remain unexplained. V and J calls and clone size follow that table, whereas D and trimming were derived from the DNA. The sample table holds about 100,000 clones, of which around 87% were seen once. In total, the top ten clones hold around 15% of the sample.

The clonotype comes from a middle-aged man with acute or convalescent COVID-19. Input material: peripheral blood.

The CDR3 protein is CASSQAGLSEKLFF. The nucleotide sequence reads TGTGCCAGCAGCCAAGCAGGGTTAAGCGAAAAACTGTTTTTT. The rearrangement joined TRBV3-1 (or the pseudogene TRBV3-2) to TRBJ1-4; a tentative D match to TRBD1 spans 5 bases. The germline V gene encodes CDR1 LGHDT and CDR2 YNNKEL (reference sequence). The germline ends are 11 bases apart after V is trimmed by 1 base and J by 8 bases. The CDR3 numbers 14 residues from cysteine through phenylalanine. The entry retains the CDR3 DNA only, 42 bases that are in frame from base 1.